The sample holds one count of the clone carrying this T cell receptor (beta chain). What it binds is unknown. CDR1 and CDR2 (germline): SGHDN, FVKESK. V lost 5 bases, J lost 1 base, and 7 bases stayed unmatched. The CDR3 is 16 amino acids. These data belong to a study of identical twins. TCRdb itself ran the 5' RACE reads through MiXCR, one entry per CDR3 protein. The profile shows hundreds of thousands of distinct CDR3 sequences, around 6.1% of them singletons. Findings of the study overall: Reduced insertions were recorded for abundant cord blood beta clonotypes, with no such pattern in memory repertoires.

The TCR was taken from a young man in good health. The chain employs TRBV14 and TRBJ2-1, with 8 bases identical to TRBD1. Sequencing input: naive T cells sorted from blood. In DNA, the CDR3 is TGTGCCAGCAGCGACATAGACAGGGGTTCCTACAATGAGCAGTTCTTC. Its translation is CASSDIDRGSYNEQFF.